This is a list of T cell receptor beta chains from one sample in a study of T cell responses to AZD1222 COVID-19 vaccine. Assay: immunoSEQ multiplex PCR; the TCRdb copy retains only in-frame clones and omits some. This table holds roughly 150,000 clones, roughly nine tenths found once. The sequencing here drew on peripheral blood, taken 28 days after the second AZD1222 dose. The receptor set was obtained from an adult who received the AZD1222 COVID-19 vaccine. The CDR3 runs from the conserved cysteine through the conserved F or W. A D gene is named only where the DNA matches it firmly. Rows give clone size only sometimes, using once, few, many, or a class for an expanded clone.

d_call: TRBD2; v_call: TRBV7-2; cdr3_length: 19; j_call: TRBJ2-2; clone_size: NA; cdr3_nt: TGTGCCAGCAGCTTAGTGCCCCTAGCGGGGGGGTTGAACACCGGGGAGCTGTTTTTT; cdr3_aa: CASSLVPLAGGLNTGELFF
d_call: NA; v_call: TRBV4-2; cdr3_length: 14; j_call: TRBJ1-2; clone_size: NA; cdr3_nt: TGTGCCAGCAGCTCCAGAGGAGGGCAGGATGGCTACACCTTC; cdr3_aa: CASSSRGGQDGYTF
d_call: TRBD1; v_call: TRBV11-3; cdr3_length: 15; j_call: TRBJ2-5; clone_size: NA; cdr3_nt: TGTGCCAGCAGCCTGGGGGACAGGGCCGAAGAGACCCAGTACTTC; cdr3_aa: CASSLGDRAEETQYF
d_call: NA; v_call: TRBV19; cdr3_length: 14; j_call: TRBJ1-2; clone_size: NA; cdr3_nt: TGTGCCAGTAGTATAGGAGACAGCAACTATGGCTACACCTTC; cdr3_aa: CASSIGDSNYGYTF
d_call: NA; v_call: TRBV19; cdr3_length: 11; j_call: TRBJ2-7; clone_size: NA; cdr3_nt: TGTGCCAGTAGCCTAGCGAGGGAGCAGTACTTC; cdr3_aa: CASSLAREQYF
d_call: NA; v_call: TRBV9; cdr3_length: 15; j_call: TRBJ2-1; clone_size: NA; cdr3_nt: TGTGCCAGCAACCCCGTCCCGGGGGTATACAATGAGCAGTTCTTC; cdr3_aa: CASNPVPGVYNEQFF
d_call: NA; v_call: TRBV21-1; cdr3_length: 20; j_call: TRBJ1-1; clone_size: NA; cdr3_nt: TGTGCCAGCAGCAATCAGGGTGCTGGTCGGAGTGACAGGAACGCTGATGAAGCTTTCTTT; cdr3_aa: CASSNQGAGRSDRNADEAFF
d_call: TRBD1; v_call: TRBV5-4; cdr3_length: 17; j_call: TRBJ2-2; clone_size: few; cdr3_nt: TGTGCCAGCAGCCCGGAGGGACAGGGGTCAGTTGCCGGGGAGCTGTTTTTT; cdr3_aa: CASSPEGQGSVAGELFF
d_call: TRBD2; v_call: TRBV11-2; cdr3_length: 17; j_call: TRBJ2-2; clone_size: NA; cdr3_nt: TGTGCCAGCAGCTTATTTCACAGCGGGGGTAAAACCGGGGAGCTGTTTTTT; cdr3_aa: CASSLFHSGGKTGELFF
d_call: NA; v_call: TRBV6-5; cdr3_length: 14; j_call: TRBJ2-5; clone_size: NA; cdr3_nt: TGTGCCAGCGGGCGGACCGCAGGTGGAGAGACCCAGTACTTC; cdr3_aa: CASGRTAGGETQYF
d_call: NA; v_call: TRBV24-1; cdr3_length: 15; j_call: TRBJ1-2; clone_size: NA; cdr3_nt: TGTGCCACCAGTGATTCGGCGGGAAGACGGTATGGCTACACCTTC; cdr3_aa: CATSDSAGRRYGYTF
d_call: NA; v_call: TRBV2; cdr3_length: 13; j_call: TRBJ1-1; clone_size: NA; cdr3_nt: TGTGCCACCCAGGGCCCGGGGCTTCCTGAAGCTTTCTTT; cdr3_aa: CATQGPGLPEAFF
d_call: NA; v_call: TRBV5-8; cdr3_length: 13; j_call: TRBJ1-2; clone_size: NA; cdr3_nt: TGTGCCAGCAGCTTGAGGAGGGACTATGGCTACACCTTC; cdr3_aa: CASSLRRDYGYTF
d_call: TRBD1; v_call: TRBV6-1; cdr3_length: 18; j_call: TRBJ2-4; clone_size: NA; cdr3_nt: TGTGCCAGCAGTGAAAGCTTCGGGACAGGCAGAGCCAAAAACATTCAGTACTTC; cdr3_aa: CASSESFGTGRAKNIQYF
d_call: TRBD1; v_call: TRBV14; cdr3_length: 16; j_call: TRBJ2-7; clone_size: NA; cdr3_nt: TGTGCCAGCAGCTTACCAGACAGGGGGAGAACCTACGAGCAGTACTTC; cdr3_aa: CASSLPDRGRTYEQYF
d_call: TRBD1; v_call: TRBV6-5; cdr3_length: 12; j_call: TRBJ2-1; clone_size: NA; cdr3_nt: TGTGCCAGCAGCCGACAGGGAAATGAGCAGTTCTTC; cdr3_aa: CASSRQGNEQFF
d_call: NA; v_call: TRBV29-1; cdr3_length: 12; j_call: TRBJ1-1; clone_size: NA; cdr3_nt: TGCAGCGCCAACCACGCGATCACTGAAGCTTTCTTT; cdr3_aa: CSANHAITEAFF
d_call: TRBD1; v_call: TRBV19; cdr3_length: 16; j_call: TRBJ2-3; clone_size: once; cdr3_nt: TGTGCCAGTAGTATAGGAACAGGGGGTAGGACAGATACGCAGTATTTT; cdr3_aa: CASSIGTGGRTDTQYF
d_call: TRBD1; v_call: TRBV19; cdr3_length: 15; j_call: TRBJ2-7; clone_size: NA; cdr3_nt: TGTGCCAGTAGTACGACCGGGACAGGATCCTACGAGCAGTACTTC; cdr3_aa: CASSTTGTGSYEQYF
d_call: NA; v_call: TRBV27; cdr3_length: 13; j_call: TRBJ1-1; clone_size: NA; cdr3_nt: TGTGCCAGCAGCATCAGCATGAACACTGAAGCTTTCTTT; cdr3_aa: CASSISMNTEAFF
d_call: NA; v_call: TRBV19; cdr3_length: 17; j_call: TRBJ2-7; clone_size: NA; cdr3_nt: TGTGCCAGTAGCGCTCGCGAGGGGGACCATATACCCTACGAGCAGTACTTC; cdr3_aa: CASSAREGDHIPYEQYF
d_call: NA; v_call: TRBV28; cdr3_length: 14; j_call: TRBJ1-5; clone_size: NA; cdr3_nt: TGTGCCAGCAGTTTCCTAAGCCTGCAACAGCCCCAGCATTTT; cdr3_aa: CASSFLSLQQPQHF
d_call: TRBD2; v_call: TRBV7-3; cdr3_length: 15; j_call: TRBJ2-1; clone_size: NA; cdr3_nt: TGTGCCAGCAGCTTAATTAGCGGGGGTTACAATGAGCAGTTCTTC; cdr3_aa: CASSLISGGYNEQFF
d_call: TRBD2; v_call: TRBV2; cdr3_length: 13; j_call: TRBJ2-5; clone_size: NA; cdr3_nt: TGTGCCAGCAGGGGACTATCCCAAGAGACCCAGTACTTC; cdr3_aa: CASRGLSQETQYF
d_call: NA; v_call: TRBV5-1; cdr3_length: 14; j_call: TRBJ2-1; clone_size: NA; cdr3_nt: TGCGCCAGCAGCCTGGAGTGGGGCCTCGGGGAGCAGTTCTTC; cdr3_aa: CASSLEWGLGEQFF
d_call: NA; v_call: TRBV25-1; cdr3_length: 14; j_call: TRBJ2-2; clone_size: NA; cdr3_nt: TGTGCCAGCACCGCTCTAGCGAAAACCGGGGAGCTGTTTTTT; cdr3_aa: CASTALAKTGELFF
d_call: NA; v_call: TRBV5-1; cdr3_length: 15; j_call: TRBJ2-1; clone_size: NA; cdr3_nt: TGCGCCAGCAGCTTGGAAGGGTCGTCCTACAATGAGCAGTTCTTC; cdr3_aa: CASSLEGSSYNEQFF
d_call: NA; v_call: TRBV18; cdr3_length: 17; j_call: TRBJ2-4; clone_size: few; cdr3_nt: TGTGCCAGCTCAGCCCTCCGAGGGGGAGGGCCTGAAAACATTCAGTACTTC; cdr3_aa: CASSALRGGGPENIQYF
d_call: TRBD1; v_call: TRBV10-3; cdr3_length: 15; j_call: TRBJ1-1; clone_size: NA; cdr3_nt: TGTGCCATCAGGGGAGGACAGGGGATGAACACTGAAGCTTTCTTT; cdr3_aa: CAIRGGQGMNTEAFF
d_call: NA; v_call: TRBV7-8; cdr3_length: 13; j_call: TRBJ1-1; clone_size: NA; cdr3_nt: TGTGCCAGCAGCCGTCAGGGGAACACTGAAGCTTTCTTT; cdr3_aa: CASSRQGNTEAFF
d_call: NA; v_call: TRBV14; cdr3_length: 12; j_call: TRBJ1-6; clone_size: once; cdr3_nt: TGTGCCAGCAGCTCTATCTATTCACCCCTCCACTTT; cdr3_aa: CASSSIYSPLHF
d_call: NA; v_call: TRBV4-3; cdr3_length: 16; j_call: TRBJ2-6; clone_size: NA; cdr3_nt: TGCGCCAGCAGCCAAGATCCCGTCTCTGGGGCCAACGTCCTGACTTTC; cdr3_aa: CASSQDPVSGANVLTF
d_call: TRBD2; v_call: TRBV28; cdr3_length: 18; j_call: TRBJ2-1; clone_size: NA; cdr3_nt: TGTGCCAGCATTCCCCCGGGACTAGCGGGAGGAGAATACAATGAGCAGTTCTTC; cdr3_aa: CASIPPGLAGGEYNEQFF
d_call: NA; v_call: TRBV7-9; cdr3_length: 15; j_call: TRBJ2-3; clone_size: once; cdr3_nt: TGTGCCAGCAGCTTAGTTCTCCAGGGCACAGATACGCAGTATTTT; cdr3_aa: CASSLVLQGTDTQYF
d_call: NA; v_call: TRBV27; cdr3_length: 15; j_call: TRBJ1-5; clone_size: NA; cdr3_nt: TGTGCCAGCAGTTTATCAGTGATTAGCAATCAGCCCCAGCATTTT; cdr3_aa: CASSLSVISNQPQHF
d_call: NA; v_call: TRBV6-5; cdr3_length: 15; j_call: TRBJ1-1; clone_size: NA; cdr3_nt: TGTGCCAGCAGTTATCGGAGGGGCAAGGGCACTGAAGCTTTCTTT; cdr3_aa: CASSYRRGKGTEAFF
d_call: NA; v_call: TRBV7-2; cdr3_length: 14; j_call: TRBJ1-2; clone_size: NA; cdr3_nt: TGTGCCAGCAGCTTAGGCCCCATTAACTATGGCTACACCTTC; cdr3_aa: CASSLGPINYGYTF
d_call: NA; v_call: TRBV5-8; cdr3_length: 14; j_call: TRBJ1-1; clone_size: NA; cdr3_nt: TGTGCCAGCAGCTCCGCGGGGCGATACACTGAAGCTTTCTTT; cdr3_aa: CASSSAGRYTEAFF
d_call: TRBD1; v_call: TRBV29-1; cdr3_length: 13; j_call: TRBJ2-7; clone_size: NA; cdr3_nt: TGCAGCGTTGCCGGGACAGGGATTGGCGAGCAGTACTTC; cdr3_aa: CSVAGTGIGEQYF
d_call: NA; v_call: TRBV6-6; cdr3_length: 14; j_call: TRBJ2-1; clone_size: NA; cdr3_nt: TGTGCCAGCAGTTACTCGATTAACGGCAATGAGCAGTTCTTC; cdr3_aa: CASSYSINGNEQFF
d_call: TRBD1; v_call: TRBV4-1; cdr3_length: 15; j_call: TRBJ2-4; clone_size: NA; cdr3_nt: TGCGCCAGCAGCACGACAGGGGTAACCAAAAACATTCAGTACTTC; cdr3_aa: CASSTTGVTKNIQYF
d_call: NA; v_call: TRBV7-9; cdr3_length: 11; j_call: TRBJ1-2; clone_size: NA; cdr3_nt: TGTGCCATTGGAGCTAACTATGGCTACACCTTC; cdr3_aa: CAIGANYGYTF
d_call: NA; v_call: TRBV14; cdr3_length: 16; j_call: TRBJ1-1; clone_size: NA; cdr3_nt: TGTGCCAGCAGCTTATTACAGGGAAGTTGGAACACTGAAGCTTTCTTT; cdr3_aa: CASSLLQGSWNTEAFF
d_call: NA; v_call: TRBV27; cdr3_length: 16; j_call: TRBJ2-2; clone_size: NA; cdr3_nt: TGTGCCAGCAGTGCCGTCAGACAATGGACAGCCGGGGAGCTGTTTTTT; cdr3_aa: CASSAVRQWTAGELFF
d_call: NA; v_call: TRBV2; cdr3_length: 14; j_call: TRBJ1-3; clone_size: NA; cdr3_nt: TGTGCCAGCAGTGTCCTGGGCTCTGGAAACACCATATATTTT; cdr3_aa: CASSVLGSGNTIYF